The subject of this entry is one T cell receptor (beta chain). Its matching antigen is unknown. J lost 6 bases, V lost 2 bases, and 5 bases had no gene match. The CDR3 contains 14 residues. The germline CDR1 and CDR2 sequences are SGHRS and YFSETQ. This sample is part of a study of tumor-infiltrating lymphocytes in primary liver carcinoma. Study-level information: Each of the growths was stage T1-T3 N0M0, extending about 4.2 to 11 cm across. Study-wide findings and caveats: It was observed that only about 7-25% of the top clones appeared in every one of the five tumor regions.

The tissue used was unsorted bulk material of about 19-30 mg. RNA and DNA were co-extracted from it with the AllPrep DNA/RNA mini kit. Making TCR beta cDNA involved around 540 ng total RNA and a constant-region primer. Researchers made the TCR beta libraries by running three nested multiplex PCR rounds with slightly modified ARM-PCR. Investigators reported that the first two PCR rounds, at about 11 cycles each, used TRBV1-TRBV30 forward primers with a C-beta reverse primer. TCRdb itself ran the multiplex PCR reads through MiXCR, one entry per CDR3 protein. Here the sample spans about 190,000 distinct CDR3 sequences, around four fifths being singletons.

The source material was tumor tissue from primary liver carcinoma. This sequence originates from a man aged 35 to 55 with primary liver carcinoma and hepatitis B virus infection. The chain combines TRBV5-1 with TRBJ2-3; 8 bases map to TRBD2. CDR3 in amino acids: CASSFEPSGDTQYF. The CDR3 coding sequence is TGCGCCAGCAGCTTCGAACCTAGCGGGGATACGCAGTATTTT.